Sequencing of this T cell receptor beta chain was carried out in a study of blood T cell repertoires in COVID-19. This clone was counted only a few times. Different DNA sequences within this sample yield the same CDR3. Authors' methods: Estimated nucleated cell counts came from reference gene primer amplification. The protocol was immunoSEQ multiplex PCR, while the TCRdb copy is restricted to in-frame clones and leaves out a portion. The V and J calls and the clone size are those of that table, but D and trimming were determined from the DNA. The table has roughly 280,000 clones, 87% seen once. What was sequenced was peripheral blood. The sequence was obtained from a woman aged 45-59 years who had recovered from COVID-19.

CDR3 nucleotide sequence: TGTGCCAGCAGCGTAGCTGGGGGCGGCACTGAAGCTTTCTTT. Residues: CASSVAGGGTEAFF. The chain uses TRBV9 and TRBJ1-1, with a weak D call TRBD1 (6 bases). The germline CDR1 and CDR2 sequences are SGDLS and YYNGEE. The CDR3 has 14 amino acids. V was cut by 0 bases and J by 4 bases, with 10 bases left in between.